The T cell receptor (beta chain) under discussion was sequenced for a study of T cell responses to AZD1222 COVID-19 vaccine. Clones were sequenced by immunoSEQ multiplex PCR, and TCRdb holds only the in-frame ones, with some missing. There are 150,000 to 200,000 clones in the sample; 90% occur only once, and over 1.2% lies in the top ten. V gave up 6 bases and J gave up 8 bases, with 10 bases separating them. The CDR3 runs to 11 residues. Germline V CDR1 and CDR2: MDHEN, SYDVKM. The study's findings and limits: The study identified only six AZD1222 recipients as seropositive at baseline. After two AZD1222 doses, spike-specific TCR breadth and depth rose versus day 0.

This clone was seen only once. Its matching antigen is unknown. The starting material was peripheral blood, obtained on day 0 of AZD1222 vaccination. The J gene is TRBJ1-2, the V gene TRBV28, with D unclear. This TCR came from an adult in good health. The CDR3 DNA is TGTGCCAGCAGCACTGCTTGGGGCTACACCTTC. Translated, it gives CASSTAWGYTF.